This TCR beta chain was observed in a study of T-cell reconstitution after alpha-beta-depleted transplantation in children. Notes on the study in general: Surviving recipient T cells and thymic progenitors underlay high day-60 TCRbeta diversity in some patients.

A TCRbeta library incorporating unique molecular identifiers was prepared. TCRdb analysed the PCR reads with MiXCR anew, one entry per CDR3 protein. The repertoire holds about 200,000 distinct CDR3 sequences, approximately 6.9% seen once, with more than 5.5% in the top ten. Concerning this clonotype: Antigen specificity is unknown.

The material sequenced was PBMCs, taken before TCRalphabeta/CD19-depleted stem cell transplant. This clonotype was sampled from a boy between 2 and 15 years old with acute lymphoblastic leukemia, due to receive a stem cell transplant.

CDR3 in DNA: TGTGCCAGCACATGGTCTAGAGGAGACACCGGGGAGCTGTTTTTT. Protein product: CASTWSRGDTGELFF. This chain joins TRBV9 and TRBJ2-2; D ambiguous. Germline values: CDR1 SGDLS, CDR2 YYNGEE. The CDR3 covers 15 residues. V was cut by 6 bases and J by 3 bases, with 15 bases left in between. The full variable domain, rest sourced from reference TRBV9 and TRBJ2-2, is DSGVTQTPKHLITATGQRVTLRCSPRSGDLSVYWYQQSLDQGLQFLIQYYNGEERAKGNILERFSAQQFPDLHSELNLSSLELGDSALYFCASTWSRGDTGELFFGEGSRLTVL.